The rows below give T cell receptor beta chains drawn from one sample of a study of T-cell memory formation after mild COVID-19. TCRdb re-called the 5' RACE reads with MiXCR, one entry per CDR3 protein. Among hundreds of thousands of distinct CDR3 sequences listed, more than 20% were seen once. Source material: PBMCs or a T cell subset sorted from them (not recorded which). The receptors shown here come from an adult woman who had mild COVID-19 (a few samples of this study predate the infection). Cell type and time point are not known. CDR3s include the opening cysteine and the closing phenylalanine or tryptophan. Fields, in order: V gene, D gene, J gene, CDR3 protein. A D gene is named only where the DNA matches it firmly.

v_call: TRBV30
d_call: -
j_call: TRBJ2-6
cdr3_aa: CAWSYGSSGANVLTF

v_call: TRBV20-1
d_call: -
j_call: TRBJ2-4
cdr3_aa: CSASDFRLAKNIQYF

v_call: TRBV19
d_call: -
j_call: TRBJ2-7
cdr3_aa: CASSSLEGSDYEQYF

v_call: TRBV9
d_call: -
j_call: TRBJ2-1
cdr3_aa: CASRGQAGHNFSYNEQFF

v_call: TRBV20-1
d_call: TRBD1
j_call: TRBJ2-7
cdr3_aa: CSTSTGFDEQYF

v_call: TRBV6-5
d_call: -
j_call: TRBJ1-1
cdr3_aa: CASSYLSGGRNTEAFF

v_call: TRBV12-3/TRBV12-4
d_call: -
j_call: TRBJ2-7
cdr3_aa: CASSHPRTTYEQYF

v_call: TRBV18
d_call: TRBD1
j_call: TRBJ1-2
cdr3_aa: CASSPAGTGGYYGYTF

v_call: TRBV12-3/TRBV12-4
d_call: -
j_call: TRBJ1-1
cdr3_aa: CASRGVATLAEAFF

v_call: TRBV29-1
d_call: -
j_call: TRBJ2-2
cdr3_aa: CSVARRGTGELFF

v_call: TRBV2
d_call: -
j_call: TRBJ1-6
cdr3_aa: CASSEAQRANSPLHF

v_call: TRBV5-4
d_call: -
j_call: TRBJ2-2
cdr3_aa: CASSPESGGAGELFF

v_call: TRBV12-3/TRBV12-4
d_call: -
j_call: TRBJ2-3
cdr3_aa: CASMPGRTDTQYF

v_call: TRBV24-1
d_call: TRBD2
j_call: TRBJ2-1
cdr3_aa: CATSDAPGRSSYNEQFF

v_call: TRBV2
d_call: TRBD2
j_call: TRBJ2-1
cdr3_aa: CASSEDLAGYYNEQFF

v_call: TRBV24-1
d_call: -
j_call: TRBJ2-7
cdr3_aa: CATSAGASSYEQYF

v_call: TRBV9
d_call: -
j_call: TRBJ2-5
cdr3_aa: CASSVVDSQETQYF

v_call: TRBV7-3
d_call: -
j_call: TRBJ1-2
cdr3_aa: CASSLSAVTNYGYTF

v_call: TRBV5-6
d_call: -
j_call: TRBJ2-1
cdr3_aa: CASRLVGGHEQFF

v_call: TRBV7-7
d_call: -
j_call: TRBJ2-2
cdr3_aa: CASSFVPNTGELFF

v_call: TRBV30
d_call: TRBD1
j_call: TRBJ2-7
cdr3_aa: CAWSRTTGGYEQYF

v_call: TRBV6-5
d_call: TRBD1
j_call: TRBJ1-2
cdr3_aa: CASSYLEGQHYGYTF

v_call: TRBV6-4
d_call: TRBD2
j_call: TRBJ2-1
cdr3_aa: CASSDPSAGGDNEQFF

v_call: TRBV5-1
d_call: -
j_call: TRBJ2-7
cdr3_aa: CASSLSGDTVDEQYF

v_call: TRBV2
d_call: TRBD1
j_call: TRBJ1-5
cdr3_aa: CASRGDRTSNQPQHF

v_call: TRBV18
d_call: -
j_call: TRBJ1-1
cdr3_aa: CASSPLRGNTEAFF

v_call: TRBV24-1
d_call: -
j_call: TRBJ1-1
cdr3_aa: CATSDDPRVNTEAFF

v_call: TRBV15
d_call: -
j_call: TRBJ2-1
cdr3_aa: CATRSSSSYNEQFF

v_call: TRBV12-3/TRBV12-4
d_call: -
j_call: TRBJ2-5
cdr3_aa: CASSLGSPVGETQYF

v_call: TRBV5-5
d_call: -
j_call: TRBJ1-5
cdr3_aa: CASSLGTGNINQPQHF

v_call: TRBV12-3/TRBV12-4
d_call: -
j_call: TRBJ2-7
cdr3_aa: CASSRGNEQYF

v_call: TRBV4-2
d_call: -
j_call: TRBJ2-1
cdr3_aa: CASSPTGARSYSYNEQFF

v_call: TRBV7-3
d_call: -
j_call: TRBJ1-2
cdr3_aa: CASSLDNHSGYTF

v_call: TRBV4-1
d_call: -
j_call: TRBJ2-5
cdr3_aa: CASSQDGGSGETQYF

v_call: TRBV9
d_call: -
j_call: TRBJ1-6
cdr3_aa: CASSAVGGDNSPLHF

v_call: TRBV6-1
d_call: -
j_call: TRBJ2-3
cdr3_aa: CASRTRGTDTQYF

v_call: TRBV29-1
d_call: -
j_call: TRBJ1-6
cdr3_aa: CSATQGGGSPLHF

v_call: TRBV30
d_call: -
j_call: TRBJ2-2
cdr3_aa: CAWSVDLTHTGELFF

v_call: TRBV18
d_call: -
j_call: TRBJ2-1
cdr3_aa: CASSPTTPATSNEQFF

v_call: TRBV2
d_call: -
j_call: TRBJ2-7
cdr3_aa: CATSGTVSGEQYF

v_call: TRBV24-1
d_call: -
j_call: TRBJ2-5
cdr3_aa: CATSEVRGLEETQYF

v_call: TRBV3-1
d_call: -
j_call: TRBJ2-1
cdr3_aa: CASSQVIVGGQSYNEQFF

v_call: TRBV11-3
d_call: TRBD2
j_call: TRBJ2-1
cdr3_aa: CASSLDRLAGVGNEQFF

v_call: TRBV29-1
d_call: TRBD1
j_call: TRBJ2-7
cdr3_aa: CSVYGTGAYEQYF

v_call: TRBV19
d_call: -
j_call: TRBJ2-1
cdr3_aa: CASRLGPKEQFF

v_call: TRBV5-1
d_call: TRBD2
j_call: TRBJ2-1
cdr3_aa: CASSIGLAGNNEQFF